The 18 T cell receptor beta chains presented below share a single source sample, sequenced in a study of human T cells and chemical hapten exposure. TCRdb passed the RACE reads through MiXCR, listing each CDR3 protein once. The sample gives about 50,000 distinct CDR3 sequences, 9.5% to 10% of which show up once; around a tenth is in the top ten. Described time point: pre-sensitization, week 0. The sample's treatment: therapeutic diphenylcyclopropenone sensitization with weekly scalp DPC. The total RNA was obtained from whole blood that was not fractionated. The input for sequencing was whole blood, taken in connection with sensitization to the hapten diphenylcyclopropenone (DPC). Receptors were obtained from a woman under 40 with alopecia areata. Some clones in this sample may be carry-over from other donors' samples.

This clonotype was recorded a few times. The chain has TRBV27 and TRBJ2-3; TRBD2 is a possible D gene (6 bases). Deletions cut 7 bases from V and 1 base from J, with 9 bases between. CDR1 is MNHEY and CDR2 is SMNVEV in the germline V gene (reference sequence). There are 13 residues in the CDR3. This CDR3 is CASIKRGTDTQYF. CDR3 sequence (DNA): TGTGCCAGCATTAAGCGGGGCACAGATACGCAGTATTTT.

There are many counts of this clonotype. The chain recombines TRBV29-1 with TRBJ1-1; no reliable D call. In germline, CDR1 is SQVTM, CDR2 ANQGSEA. The germline V and J ends were trimmed by 0 bases and 0 bases, with 5 bases remaining between them. The CDR3 extends over 13 amino acids. CDR3 protein: CSVEDGMNTEAFF. The CDR3 DNA reads as TGCAGCGTTGAAGATGGAATGAACACTGAAGCTTTCTTT.

In this sample, this clonotype turned up many times. V gene TRBV6-5 combines with J gene TRBJ2-1, with 7 bases matching TRBD1. V trimming: 8 bases; J trimming: 9 bases; junction bases outside the gene matches: 13. This CDR3 region has 14 residues. Germline CDR1 MNHEY, CDR2 SVGAGI. The CDR3 here is CASGQAWIWSEQFF. DNA for the CDR3: TGTGCCAGCGGACAGGCCTGGATCTGGAGTGAGCAGTTCTTC.

The rearrangement uses TRBV20-1 and TRBJ2-3, with no clear D. Germline V lookup: CDR1 DFQATT, CDR2 SNEGSKA (reference sequence). The V and J ends lost 3 bases and 8 bases respectively, with 21 bases between them. There are 15 residues in the CDR3. CDR3 in amino acids: CSARSQVLSWGTQYF. CDR3 in DNA: TGCAGTGCTAGGAGCCAGGTCCTATCTTGGGGTACGCAGTATTTT.

V is TRBV3-1 and J is TRBJ2-6; 7 bases match TRBD2. CDR3 length: 13 residues. Germline V gives CDR1 LGHDT, CDR2 YNNKEL (reference sequence). CDR3 region: CAARGDGANVLTF. Here the CDR3 DNA reads TGTGCTGCTCGGGGGGACGGGGCCAACGTCCTGACTTTC.

The chain employs TRBV12-3 or TRBV12-4 and TRBJ2-3; 8 positions match TRBD2. CDR3 length: 15 residues. With V trimmed by 1 base and J by 9 bases, 9 bases remained unmatched. CDR3 sequence (DNA): TGTGCCAGCAGTTTAGACGGGGGGGGTGTTGTCACGCAGTATTTT. Protein sequence: CASSLDGGGVVTQYF.

The J gene is TRBJ1-5, the V gene TRBV1; the DNA was not used to check the table's D call, TRBD1. TRBV1 is reported as a pseudogene. The CDR3 extends over 16 amino acids. This CDR3 is CTSSQGMGQINQPQHF. For the CDR3, the DNA is TGCACCAGCAGCCAGGGGATGGGACAGATCAATCAGCCCCAGCATTTT.

This clonotype came up many times. V usage is TRBV10-3 and J usage is TRBJ1-5; unclear D gene. The germline CDR1 and CDR2 sequences are ENHRY and SYGVKD. Trimming took 0 bases from V and 0 from J, leaving 6 bases between them. The CDR3 runs 15 residues. This CDR3 is CAISESGDSNQPQHF. CDR3 bases: TGTGCCATCAGTGAGTCTGGGGATAGCAATCAGCCCCAGCATTTT.

The rearrangement links TRBV7-8 to TRBJ1-2, with no clear D. Deletions cut 6 bases from V and 4 bases from J, with 15 bases between. The CDR3 is 14 amino acids. Germline loops: CDR1 SGHVS, CDR2 FQNEAQ. CDR3 bases: TGTGCCAGCAGTTTGCGGGAGGGCGTCTATGGCTACACCTTC. It is translated as CASSLREGVYGYTF.

Ten or more counts support this clonotype. The chain uses TRBV18 and TRBJ1-1; TRBD1 is a possible D gene (6 bases). Germline V gene lookup returns CDR1 KGHSH and CDR2 LQKENI. The germline V and J ends were trimmed by 2 bases and 2 bases, with 24 bases remaining between them. This CDR3 contains 19 residues. The CDR3 DNA follows: TGTGCCAGCTCACCAAGGGTAGCACAGGGTACAGGAGGAAACACTGAAGCTTTCTTT. Protein product: CASSPRVAQGTGGNTEAFF.

There are many counts of this clonotype. V is TRBV7-2 and J is TRBJ2-1; 11 bases line up with TRBD2. The CDR3 is 14 amino acids. Germline CDR1 is SGHTA and CDR2 is FQGNSA. Trimming took 5 bases from V and 6 from J; bases not matched to a gene: 3. The CDR3 DNA is TGTGCCAGCAGCCCCCTAGCGGGGGGCAATGAGCAGTTCTTC. Its translation: CASSPLAGGNEQFF.

The chain joins TRBV20-1 to TRBJ1-2, with 8 bases that match TRBD1. Germline lookup yields CDR1 DFQATT and CDR2 SNEGSKA (reference sequence). CDR3 length equals 14 residues. V lost 5 bases and J lost 5; bases outside the gene matches: 10. The CDR3 spells CSAAGRQGPYGYTF. The CDR3 DNA follows: TGCAGTGCTGCGGGTCGACAGGGGCCTTATGGCTACACCTTC.

This clonotype was seen a handful of times. V and J are TRBV6-2 or TRBV6-3 and TRBJ1-1, with D maybe TRBD1 (6 bases). This CDR3 has 13 amino acids. Trimming stripped 4 bases from V and 5 bases from J, with 11 bases between. The germline V gene encodes CDR1 MNHEY and CDR2 SVGEGT. The CDR3 nucleotides are TGTGCCAGCAGTTTAGGGACAACGACTGAAGCTTTCTTT. Its protein product is CASSLGTTTEAFF.

This clonotype was picked up many times. The chain combines TRBV7-2 with TRBJ1-5; the D gene is possibly TRBD1 (6 bases). Germline V gene lookup returns CDR1 SGHTA and CDR2 FQGNSA. The CDR3 totals 15 residues. With 4 bases removed from V and 3 bases from J, the gap between germline ends came to 13 bases. CDR3 in amino acids: CASSSQQGSNQPQHF. CDR3 sequence (DNA): TGTGCCAGCAGCTCACAGCAGGGGTCCAATCAGCCCCAGCATTTT. Full variable domain (missing parts from reference TRBV7-2 and TRBJ1-5): GAGVSQSPSNKVTEKGKDVELRCDPISGHTALYWYRQSLGQGLEFLIYFQGNSAPDKSGLPSDRFSAERTGGSVSTLTIQRTQQEDSAVYLCASSSQQGSNQPQHFGDGTRLSIL.

The chain employs TRBV5-1 and TRBJ1-6; D gene uncertain. V shed 2 bases and J shed 8 bases, with 11 bases lying between them. The CDR3 length is 14 residues. Germline-derived CDR1 and CDR2 are SGHRS and YFSETQ. CDR3 amino acids: CASSFAAGDSPLHF. CDR3 DNA: TGCGCCAGCAGCTTTGCCGCGGGAGATTCACCCCTCCACTTT.

V is TRBV6-2 or TRBV6-3 and J is TRBJ2-7, with D maybe TRBD2 (5 bases). V lost 2 bases, J lost 6 bases, and 8 bases lay in between. Germline V gene data show CDR1 as MNHEY and CDR2 as SVGEGT. This CDR3 spans 12 amino acids. The CDR3 loop reads CASSYRRGEQYF. Here the CDR3 DNA reads TGTGCCAGCAGTTACCGCCGGGGCGAGCAGTACTTC.

The chain is built from TRBV7-3 and TRBJ1-6; TRBD1 aligns across 10 bases. The CDR3 spans 16 residues. The ends lost 5 bases at V and 3 bases at J; junction bases unmatched: 4. Germline V CDR1 and CDR2: SGHTA, FQGTGA. This chain's CDR3 is CASSRQGANYNSPLHF. CDR3 sequence (DNA): TGTGCCAGCAGCCGACAGGGGGCGAACTATAATTCACCCCTCCACTTT. Combining the CDR3 with reference TRBV7-3 and TRBJ1-6 gives the whole variable domain GAGVSQTPSNKVTEKGKYVELRCDPISGHTALYWYRQSLGQGPEFLIYFQGTGAADDSGLPNDRFFAVRPEGSVSTLKIQRTERGDSAVYLCASSRQGANYNSPLHFGNGTRLTVT.

This clonotype has ten or more counts. V is TRBV7-6 and J is TRBJ1-1; D might be TRBD1 (6 bases). This CDR3 region has 14 residues. Trimming took 3 bases from V and 1 from J, leaving 9 bases between them. Germline loops: CDR1 SGHVS, CDR2 FNYEAQ. The CDR3 reads CASSLRGQNTEAFF. CDR3 bases: TGTGCCAGCAGCTTGAGGGGACAGAACACTGAAGCTTTCTTT.